The next 27 T cell receptor delta chains were all read from a single sample in a study of DNA immune sequencing with unique molecular identifiers. A 32-plex genomic DNA assay used primers for all 8 TRDV and 4 TRDJ genes. The library had 12-nucleotide UMIs introduced over about 3 barcoding cycles, then a second adapter PCR. TCRdb re-called clones from the multiplex PCR reads using CATT. The sample includes approximately 2,000 delta-chain clones, about 14% of them seen just once. Material for sequencing was gamma-delta T cells enriched from blood buffy coat, or unenriched PBMCs (not recorded which). The receptors were sampled from a human donor in good health.

On this clone itself: A read error likely explains this, since a far larger clone differs by one base. The J segment is TRDJ1; no V gene was assigned; the table's D gene call, TRDD3, was not cross checked with the DNA. The CDR3 spans 13 residues. CDR3 protein: CACDTWGTEKLIF. The CDR3 DNA sequence: TGTGCCTGTGACACCTGGGGGACCGAAAAACTCATCTTT.

The chain links TRDV1 to TRDJ1, with 9 bases aligning to TRDD3. Since TCRdb gives no J gene, matching the DNA to germline was used here to assign it. V lost 3 bases, J lost 2 bases, and 25 bases stayed unmatched. Germline V gene lookup returns CDR1 TSWWSYY and CDR2 QGS. The CDR3 has 22 residues. Here the CDR3 reads CALGEVRRPSSTWGIWTDKLIF. The CDR3 nucleotides read TGTGCTCTTGGGGAGGTTCGAAGGCCTTCCTCTACCTGGGGGATTTGGACCGATAAACTCATCTTT.

The chain combines TRDV1 with TRDJ1; no firm D call. With 1 base removed from V and 0 bases from J, the gap between germline ends came to 21 bases. Germline assignment: CDR1 TSWWSYY and CDR2 QGS. CDR3 length: 19 residues. CDR3 DNA: TGTGCTCTTGGGGAACAGGCCCACCGGCCCCCTGAGTACACCGATAAACTCATCTTT. It yields the protein CALGEQAHRPPEYTDKLIF.

On this clone itself: TCRdb shows a much larger clone's protein in place of this DNA's translation, and the two differ at residue 6, likely through a read error; the protein shown is translated from the DNA. The CDR3 nucleotides are TGTGCCTGTGATTCGGAAGAGAACACCGATAAACTCATCTTT. It is translated as CACDSEENTDKLIF. The rearrangement uses TRDV2 and TRDJ1; unclear D gene. CDR3 length: 14 amino acids. V was trimmed by 4 bases and J by 0 bases, leaving 11 bases between them. Germline lookup yields CDR1 GEAIGNYY and CDR2 EKD.

By share of the sample, this clone is medium-sized. The V and J genes are TRAV38-2/DV8 and TRDJ1; 13 nucleotides line up with TRDD3. CDR1 and CDR2 (germline): TSESDYY, QEAYKQQN. The trim removed 1 base at V and 0 bases at J, leaving 21 bases unmatched. CDR3 length: 23 amino acids. CDR3 in amino acids: CAYRSFPTHTGGYAYPYTDKLIF. As DNA, the CDR3 is TGTGCTTATAGGAGCTTTCCTACGCATACTGGGGGATACGCGTATCCCTACACCGATAAACTCATCTTT.

With respect to this clone: The amino acid sequence in TCRdb belongs to a much larger clone and departs from this DNA's translation at residue 4, likely a sequencing read error; the sequence shown is translated from the DNA. This chain uses TRDV2 with TRDJ1; 8 nucleotides line up with TRDD3. CDR3 length: 20 residues. Looked up from germline, CDR1 is GEAIGNYY and CDR2 is EKD. The DNA for the CDR3 is TGTGCCTGTGGCACCCTGAGGGTTTCTGGGGGACACGAGTACACCGATAAACTCATCTTT. Translating gives CACGTLRVSGGHEYTDKLIF.

This clone has just a few counts. The mismatch at residue 4 between this DNA's translation and the TCRdb protein of a much larger clone likely reflects a read error; the protein shown is translated from the DNA. The V and J genes are TRDV2 and TRDJ1; 12 nucleotides agree with TRDD3. CDR3 length: 16 residues. Germline loops: CDR1 GEAIGNYY, CDR2 EKD. V shed 6 bases and J 3 bases; nucleotides not matched to a gene: 10. The CDR3 is CACYKLGDTQADKLIF. Written as DNA, the CDR3 is TGTGCCTGTTACAAGCTGGGGGATACGCAGGCCGATAAACTCATCTTT.

This clone is labeled as medium-sized. The chain recombines TRDV2 with TRDJ1; 7 bases map to TRDD3. The CDR3 has 16 amino acids. With V trimmed by 0 bases and J by 0 bases, 6 bases remained unmatched. The germline V gene has CDR1 GEAIGNYY and CDR2 EKD. CDR3 region: CACDTVGGNYTDKLIF. The CDR3 DNA reads as TGTGCCTGTGACACCGTTGGGGGAAACTACACCGATAAACTCATCTTT.

Worth noting for this clone: This DNA's translation differs at residue 14 from TCRdb's protein, which comes from a much larger clone; a read error is likely, and the protein shown is translated from the DNA. The chain carries TRDV2 and TRDJ1; 7 bases fit TRDD3. Per germline, CDR1 GEAIGNYY and CDR2 EKD. This CDR3 is built from 18 residues. CDR3 sequence: CACDTVSGGSLVPEKLIF. The CDR3, as DNA: TGTGCCTGTGACACCGTATCCGGGGGATCCCTGGTGCCCGAAAAACTCATCTTT.

By proportion, this clone is medium-sized. The V gene is TRDV1, the J gene TRDJ1; D uncertain. Trimming pared 9 bases from V and 2 bases from J, leaving 13 bases between. The CDR3 runs 13 residues. Germline V CDR1 and CDR2: TSWWSYY, QGS. The DNA for the CDR3 is TGTGCTCTCACCGAAGGGCGGACCGATAAACTCATCTTT. Its protein product is CALTEGRTDKLIF.

The chain uses TRDV1 and TRDJ1, with TRDD3 identical over 9 bases. TCRdb carries no J gene annotation; the J gene was assigned here by matching the DNA with germline. With 2 bases clipped from V and 0 bases from J, the junction kept 16 bases outside the gene matches. CDR3 length: 20 amino acids. Germline-derived CDR1 and CDR2 are TSWWSYY and QGS. The CDR3 is CALGEISTVLGDGYTDKLIF. The CDR3 nucleotides are TGTGCTCTTGGGGAAATCTCTACGGTACTGGGGGACGGGTACACCGATAAACTCATCTTT.

The sample holds a few counts of this clone. TCRdb's protein for this DNA is that of a much larger clone and differs from the translation at residue 4, likely a read error; the protein shown is the DNA translation. In the same sample, other DNA sequences code for this CDR3. V and J are TRDV2 and TRDJ3, with D perhaps matching TRDD3 (5 bases). The germline CDR1 and CDR2 sequences are GEAIGNYY and EKD. Trimming shortened V by 4 bases and J by 0 bases, and 21 bases separated the two germline ends. There are 20 residues in the CDR3. The CDR3 is CACETLGTTNGSWDTRQMFF. The CDR3 nucleotides read TGTGCCTGTGAGACCTTGGGGACCACGAACGGCTCCTGGGACACCCGACAGATGTTTTTC.

This clone has just a few counts. The translation of this DNA and the TCRdb protein of a much larger clone differ at residue 8, probably owing to a read error; the protein shown here is translated from the DNA. This chain joins TRDV2 and TRDJ3; 7 nucleotides agree with TRDD3. Losses at the gene ends were 4 bases for V and 0 bases for J; bases not matched to a gene: 14. CDR3 length: 20 residues. The germline V gene has CDR1 GEAIGNYY and CDR2 EKD. As DNA, the CDR3 is TGTGCCTGTGAACCGTACTGGAGGATACGGGGCTCCTGGGACACCCGACAGATGTTTTTC. Amino acid sequence: CACEPYWRIRGSWDTRQMFF.

This clone has more than one count but fewer than ten. This DNA's translation and the protein TCRdb lists, from a much larger clone, do not match at residue 14, likely due to a read error; the protein shown is translated from the DNA. The DNA of the CDR3 is TGTGCCTGTGACCCCCTAATGGGGGAAACCGCGGGCACCTATAAACTCATCTTT. This encodes CACDPLMGETAGTYKLIF. The J gene is TRDJ1, the V gene TRDV2, with 7 bases matching TRDD3. CDR3 length equals 18 residues. Looked up from germline, CDR1 is GEAIGNYY and CDR2 is EKD.

By its share, this clone is medium-sized. This chain uses TRDV1 with TRDJ1, with TRDD3 identical over 12 bases. Germline V gives CDR1 TSWWSYY, CDR2 QGS. There are 25 residues in the CDR3. The V and J ends lost 1 base and 0 bases, in that order; junction bases with no gene match: 27. DNA for the CDR3: TGTGCTCTTGGGGAACAGAGGATATACTACACGTCCTGGGGGATACGAAAGGGTTACACCGATAAACTCATCTTT. As protein: CALGEQRIYYTSWGIRKGYTDKLIF.

The CDR3 is CALGELTRSYSTDKLIF. CDR3 sequence (DNA): TGTGCTCTTGGGGAACTCACGAGATCGTACTCAACCGATAAACTCATCTTT. The J gene is TRDJ1, the V gene TRDV1; D not resolved. Between the trimmed V and J ends, which lost 0 bases and 2 bases, there was a span of 16 bases. The germline CDR1 and CDR2 sequences are TSWWSYY and QGS. This CDR3 spans 17 amino acids.

This clone was recorded at least ten times. V is TRDV2 and J is TRDJ3; the match to TRDD3 covers 12 bases. The CDR3 spans 20 residues. V lost 3 bases and J lost 0; bases outside the gene matches: 8. Looked up from germline, CDR1 is GEAIGNYY and CDR2 is EKD. The CDR3 here is CACDGLGDTQSSWDTRQMFF. The CDR3 nucleotides are TGTGCCTGTGACGGACTGGGGGATACTCAGAGCTCCTGGGACACCCGACAGATGTTTTTC.

This clone was seen once. A far bigger clonotype differs at one base, so this is likely a read error. Other DNA variants within this sample encode the same CDR3. The chain is built from TRDV1 and TRDJ1, with a possible D match to TRDD2 (5 bases). The J gene, not given by TCRdb, was assigned here from a germline match of the nucleotide sequence. Trimming took 2 bases from V and 0 from J, leaving 43 bases between them. The germline gives CDR1 TSWWSYY, CDR2 QGS. There are 26 residues in the CDR3. CDR3 sequence reads: CALGEYQILTPYSPMRGVPYTDKLIF. CDR3 sequence (DNA): TGTGCTCTTGGGGAATATCAAATTTTGACCCCCTACTCCCCAATGAGGGGTGTTCCGTACACCGATAAACTCATCTTT.

The J gene is TRDJ1, the V gene TRDV1; D not resolved. V lost 0 bases, J lost 3 bases, and 14 bases lay in between. From germline, CDR1 is TSWWSYY and CDR2 QGS. The CDR3 runs 16 residues. Here the CDR3 reads CALGELRPYRADKLIF. The CDR3 region has the DNA TGTGCTCTTGGGGAACTCCGCCCTTATAGGGCCGATAAACTCATCTTT.

This clone counts as medium-sized. V is TRDV3 and J is TRDJ1; the D gene is possibly TRDD3 (5 bases). There are 14 residues in the CDR3. The V gene's germline CDR1 is TVYSNPD and CDR2 GDNSRS (reference sequence). Trimming cost V 4 bases and J 0 bases, with 15 bases left between them. CDR3 sequence reads: CASAPRDYTDKLIF. The CDR3 DNA reads TGTGCCTCCGCCCCACGGGATTACACCGATAAACTCATCTTT.

As for this clone: TCRdb lists the protein of a much larger clone for this DNA, which differs at residue 7, so this is likely a read error; the protein given here is translated from the DNA itself. The CDR3 sequence is CACDTLETTNGSWDTRQMFF. CDR3 sequence (DNA): TGTGCCTGTGACACCTTGGAGACCACGAACGGCTCCTGGGACACCCGACAGATGTTTTTC. This chain joins TRDV2 and TRDJ3, with D unresolved. The CDR3 consists of 20 residues. Per the germline V gene, CDR1 is GEAIGNYY and CDR2 is EKD. The V end was cut by 0 bases, the J end by 0 bases, with 17 bases between.

Only a few counts were recorded for this clone. A single base is all that separates this from a far larger clone, so a read error is likely. Other nucleotide sequences in the sample specify the same CDR3. The chain carries TRDV2 and TRDJ1, with TRDD3 matching 11 bases. There are 16 residues in the CDR3. V was pared by 2 bases and J by 3 bases, with 7 bases of the junction left unmatched. Germline CDR1 reads GEAIGNYY; CDR2 reads EKD. The CDR3 region has the DNA TGTGCCTGTGACAAGTTGGGGGATACGCAGGCCGATAAACTCATCTTT. Its translation is CACDKLGDTQADKLIF.

This clone was seen a single time. This may be a read error, as it is one base from a much larger clone. In the same sample, other DNA sequences code for this CDR3. The chain employs TRDV1 and TRDJ1; D might be TRDD1 (6 bases). TCRdb is silent on the J gene; assignment here came from matching the DNA to germline. This CDR3 has 25 amino acids. CDR1 and CDR2 from the germline V gene are TSWWSYY and QGS. V lost 3 bases and J lost 0, with 41 bases in between. The CDR3 region has the DNA TGTGCTCTTGGGGAGGGTCGTATTTGGGTGGATGAAATAATCCCCCTTCGTTCGTACACCGATAAACTCATCTTT. Translation gives CALGEGRIWVDEIIPLRSYTDKLIF.

J is TRDJ1 and V is TRDV1, with TRDD3 matching 8 bases. No J gene is reported in TCRdb; it was inferred here by comparing the DNA with germline. With V trimmed by 2 bases and J by 0 bases, 23 bases remained unmatched. There are 22 residues in the CDR3. CDR1 and CDR2 (germline): TSWWSYY, QGS. CDR3 residues: CALGEVSAPTLLGVPYTDKLIF. The CDR3 nucleotides are TGTGCTCTTGGGGAAGTAAGCGCTCCTACCCTACTGGGGGTCCCGTACACCGATAAACTCATCTTT.

Details on this clone: This DNA's translation and the protein TCRdb lists, from a much larger clone, do not match at residue 8, likely due to a read error; the protein shown is translated from the DNA. The V call is TRDV2, the J call TRDJ1; 12 bases align to TRDD3. The CDR3 totals 18 residues. Germline assignment: CDR1 GEAIGNYY and CDR2 EKD. V shed 1 base and J 3 bases; nucleotides not matched to a gene: 11. This CDR3 reads CACDTLSSGGYGADKLIF. For the CDR3, the DNA is TGTGCCTGTGACACTCTAAGTTCTGGGGGATACGGCGCCGATAAACTCATCTTT.

This clone turned up a few times. TCRdb assigns this DNA the protein of a much larger clone, which departs from its translation at residue 11; this likely reflects a read error, and the protein shown comes from translating the DNA. The rearrangement joins TRDV2 to TRDJ1; perhaps TRDD2 as D (6 bases). CDR1 is GEAIGNYY, CDR2 EKD, per germline. The CDR3 is made up of 19 amino acids. Trimming cost V 1 base and J 0 bases, with 23 bases left between them. CDR3 in amino acids: CACDTTFRGLRIDTDKLIF. The CDR3 coding sequence is TGTGCCTGTGACACAACCTTCCGGGGGCTGCGGATCGACACCGATAAACTCATCTTT.

For this clone: TCRdb's protein for this DNA is that of a much larger clone and differs from the translation at residue 13, likely a read error; the protein shown is the DNA translation. The CDR3 loop reads CACDTVRGYGNTVKLIF. CDR3 in DNA: TGTGCCTGTGACACCGTGCGGGGATACGGTAACACCGTTAAACTCATCTTT. The rearrangement links TRDV2 to TRDJ1, with 9 positions matching TRDD3. The CDR3 consists of 17 residues. Germline values: CDR1 GEAIGNYY, CDR2 EKD.